The entry below gives a single T cell receptor (beta chain) sequence along with its context. Its antigen is not known. The conserved closing phenylalanine or tryptophan is absent in this CDR3, likely reflecting a read error. No DNA is shown, since the ends of the CDR3 on it are uncertain; the CDR3 is the one TCRdb lists. The investigators made TCR beta cDNA from roughly 460 ng total RNA, using a constant-region primer. A slightly modified ARM-PCR protocol with three nested multiplex PCR rounds produced these TCR beta libraries. The opening two PCR rounds, ten to eleven cycles each, paired TRBV1-TRBV30 forward primers with a C-beta reverse primer. One entry per CDR3 protein, called by TCRdb with MiXCR from the multiplex PCR reads. Here the sample spans about 54,000 distinct CDR3 sequences, over 65% being singletons. The sample belongs to a study of tumor-infiltrating lymphocytes in primary liver carcinoma. Whole-study context: Patients included men and women of 30 to 69 years. Study results and limitations: A significantly higher top-250-clone fraction was recorded for tumors than for blood (p = 0.039).

The CDR3 is 13 residues long, ends included. CDR1 is SQVTM and CDR2 is ANQGSEA in the germline V gene. For each extraction, RNA and DNA were obtained together from about 19-30 mg of unsorted bulk tissue. The source is a man in his forties with primary liver carcinoma and hepatitis B virus infection. J is TRBJ2-5 and V is TRBV29-1; the table's D call of TRBD2 was not tested on the DNA. The specimen sequenced was liver tumor tissue from sampling region 2. Subset: tumor region T2, inferior pole. CDR3 in amino acids: CSVGGRAAETHYL.